The 8 T cell receptor beta chains reported below all come from one sample, sequenced in a study of CD8+ T cells in alopecia areata. Indicated treatment: oral pan-JAK inhibitor, 5-10 mg twice daily. RNA, once extracted, was reverse transcribed into cDNA for use as the sequencing template. Here immunoSEQ multiplex PCR was the method, and the copy in TCRdb shows in-frame clones only, minus some. Of about 190,000 clones listed, about 60% are singletons. The sequenced sample was CD4+ T cells sorted from blood, obtained at week 4, from a patient treated with tofacitinib. The source of these receptors is a human donor with alopecia areata.

The gene calls are TRBV15 and TRBJ2-1; 10 nucleotides match TRBD2. The germline V gene has CDR1 LNHNV and CDR2 YYDKDF (reference sequence). V shed 1 base, J shed 15 bases, and the junction held 3 bases outside the gene matches. There are 12 residues in the CDR3. CDR3: CATSRGGTSVFF. The CDR3 coding sequence is TGTGCCACCAGCAGAGGGGGGACTAGCGTGTTCTTC.

The rearrangement uses TRBV25-1 and TRBJ2-5, with 7 bases fitting TRBD2. This CDR3 has 14 residues. The germline CDR1 and CDR2 sequences are MGHDK and SYGVNS. The V gene end was trimmed by 5 bases and the J gene end by 3 bases; junction bases not matched to a gene: 6. The CDR3 reads CASSFGGNEETQYF. CDR3 bases: TGTGCCAGCAGTTTCGGGGGGAATGAAGAGACCCAGTACTTC.

This clone has just a few counts. The chain employs TRBV29-1 and TRBJ2-5; D ambiguous. CDR1 is SQVTM and CDR2 is ANQGSEA in the germline V gene. CDR3 length equals 14 residues. V lost 8 bases and J 5 bases, leaving 21 bases between the germline ends. CDR3 nucleotide sequence: TGCAGCCAGAGAGGTAGAGCAGGTCTTGAGACCCAGTACTTC. Translated, it gives CSQRGRAGLETQYF.

This chain links TRBV27 with TRBJ2-7, with 11 bases that match TRBD1. The germline CDR1 and CDR2 sequences are MNHEY and SMNVEV (reference sequence). Trimming removed 3 bases from V and 3 bases from J; junction bases left unmatched: 4. This CDR3 comprises 15 residues. CDR3 bases: TGTGCCAGCAGTTTTGGGACAGGGGGTTTCTACGAGCAGTACTTC. Amino acids: CASSFGTGGFYEQYF.

This chain joins TRBV10-3 and TRBJ2-5; 13 nucleotides agree with TRBD2. Germline V gives CDR1 ENHRY, CDR2 SYGVKD. J lost 2 bases, V lost 1 base, and 7 bases had no gene match. CDR3 size: 18 residues. CDR3 in DNA: TGTGCCATCAGTGAGTGGTCACTAGCGGGAGGGCAACAAGAGACCCAGTACTTC. This encodes CAISEWSLAGGQQETQYF.

The rearrangement joins TRBV19 to TRBJ2-7; the D gene is possibly TRBD2 (5 bases). V lost 6 bases, J lost 4 bases, and 10 bases lay in between. Germline loops: CDR1 LNHDA, CDR2 SQIVND (reference sequence). The CDR3 consists of 12 residues. The CDR3 DNA follows: TGTGCCAGTAGCCAAGGACTGTACGAGCAGTACTTC. Encoded protein: CASSQGLYEQYF.

The chain carries TRBV5-1 and TRBJ2-7; D gene uncertain. The germline CDR1 and CDR2 sequences are SGHRS and YFSETQ. V lost 5 bases and J 1 base, leaving 13 bases between the germline ends. The CDR3 extends over 14 amino acids. CDR3 DNA sequence: TGCGCCAGCAGAGCAGGCGTCGGTTCCTACGAGCAGTACTTC. Its translation: CASRAGVGSYEQYF.

This clone has only a few counts. This rearrangement joins TRBV29-1 to TRBJ2-5; 10 bases agree with TRBD2. This CDR3 is built from 16 residues. CDR1 is SQVTM and CDR2 is ANQGSEA in the germline V gene. The ends lost 2 bases at V and 1 base at J; junction bases unmatched: 7. CDR3 in amino acids: CSVENGLAASQETQYF. Here the CDR3 DNA reads TGCAGCGTTGAAAATGGACTAGCGGCCTCCCAAGAGACCCAGTACTTC.